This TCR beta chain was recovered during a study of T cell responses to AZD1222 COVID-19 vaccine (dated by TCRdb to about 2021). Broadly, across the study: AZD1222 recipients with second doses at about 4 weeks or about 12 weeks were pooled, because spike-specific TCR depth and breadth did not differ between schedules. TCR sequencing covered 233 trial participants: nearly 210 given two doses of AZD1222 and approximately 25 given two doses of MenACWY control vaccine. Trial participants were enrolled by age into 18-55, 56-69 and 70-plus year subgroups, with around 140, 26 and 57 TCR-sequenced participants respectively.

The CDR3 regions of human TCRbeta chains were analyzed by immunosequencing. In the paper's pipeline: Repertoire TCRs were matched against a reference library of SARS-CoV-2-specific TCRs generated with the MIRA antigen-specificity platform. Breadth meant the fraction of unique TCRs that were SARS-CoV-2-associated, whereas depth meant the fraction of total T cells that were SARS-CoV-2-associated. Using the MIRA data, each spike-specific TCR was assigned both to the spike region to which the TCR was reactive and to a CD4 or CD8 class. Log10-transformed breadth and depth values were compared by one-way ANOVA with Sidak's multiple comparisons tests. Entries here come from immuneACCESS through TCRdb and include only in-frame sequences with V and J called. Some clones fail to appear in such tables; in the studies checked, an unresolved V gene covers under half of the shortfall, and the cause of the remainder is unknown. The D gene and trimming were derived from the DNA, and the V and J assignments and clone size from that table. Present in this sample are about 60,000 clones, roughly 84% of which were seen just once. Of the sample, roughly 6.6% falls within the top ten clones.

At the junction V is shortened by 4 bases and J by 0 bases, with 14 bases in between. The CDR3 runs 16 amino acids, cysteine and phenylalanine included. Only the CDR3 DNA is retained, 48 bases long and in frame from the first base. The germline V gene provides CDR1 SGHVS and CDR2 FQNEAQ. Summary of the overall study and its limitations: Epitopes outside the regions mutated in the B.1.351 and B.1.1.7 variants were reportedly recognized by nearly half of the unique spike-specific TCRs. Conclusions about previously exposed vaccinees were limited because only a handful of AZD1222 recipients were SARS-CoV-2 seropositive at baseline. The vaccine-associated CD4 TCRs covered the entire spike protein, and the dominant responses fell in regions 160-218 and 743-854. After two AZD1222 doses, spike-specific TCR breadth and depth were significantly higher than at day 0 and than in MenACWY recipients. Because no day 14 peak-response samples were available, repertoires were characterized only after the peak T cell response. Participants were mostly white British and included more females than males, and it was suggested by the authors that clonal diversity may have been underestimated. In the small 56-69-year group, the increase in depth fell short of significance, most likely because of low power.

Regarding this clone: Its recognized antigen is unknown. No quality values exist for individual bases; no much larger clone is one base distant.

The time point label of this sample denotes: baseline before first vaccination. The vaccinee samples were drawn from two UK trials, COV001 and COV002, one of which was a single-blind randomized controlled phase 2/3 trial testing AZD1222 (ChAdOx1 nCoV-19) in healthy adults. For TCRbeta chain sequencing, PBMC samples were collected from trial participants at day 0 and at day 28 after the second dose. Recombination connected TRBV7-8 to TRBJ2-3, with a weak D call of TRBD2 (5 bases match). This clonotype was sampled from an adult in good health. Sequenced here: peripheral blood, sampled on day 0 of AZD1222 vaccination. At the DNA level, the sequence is TGTGCCAGCAGCTCCAGGAGGTTATCTAGCACAGATACGCAGTATTTT. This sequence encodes CASSSRRLSSTDTQYF.